These 9 T cell receptor beta chains were sequenced from one sample in a study of human T cells and chemical hapten exposure. Stated time point: patch test 1, 2 weeks after DPC sensitization. Regarding treatment: therapeutic diphenylcyclopropenone sensitization with weekly scalp DPC. TCRdb recomputed calls from the RACE reads with MiXCR, one row per CDR3 protein. There are 180,000 or so distinct CDR3 sequences in the sample; roughly 15% occur only once, and 1.7% lies in the top ten. The sample consisted of whole blood, taken in connection with sensitization to the hapten diphenylcyclopropenone (DPC). Every receptor here comes from a woman in her thirties with alopecia areata. Some clones in this sample may be carry-over from other donors' samples.

The chain links TRBV12-5 to TRBJ2-2, with TRBD2 as a possible D gene (6 bases). With 4 bases removed from V and 0 bases from J, the gap between germline ends came to 15 bases. CDR1 is LGHNT and CDR2 is FRNRAP in the germline V gene. CDR3 size: 17 residues. The CDR3 coding sequence is TGTGCTAGTGGTTCTGGTAGCGGCACCTCGAACACCGGGGAGCTGTTTTTT. This codes for CASGSGSGTSNTGELFF.

The chain carries TRBV20-1 and TRBJ1-1, with 9 nucleotides matching TRBD1. The trim removed 2 bases at V and 7 bases at J, leaving 5 bases unmatched. Germline CDR1 is DFQATT and CDR2 is SNEGSKA (reference sequence). The length of the CDR3 is 13 residues. The CDR3 DNA reads as TGCAGTGCTAGAACCGGGACAGGGAGTGAAGCTTTCTTT. Its protein product is CSARTGTGSEAFF.

This clonotype showed up just a few times. The chain uses TRBV3-1 and TRBJ2-2; D is uncertain. Germline V CDR1 and CDR2: LGHDT, YNNKEL (reference sequence). The CDR3 totals 14 residues. V lost 0 bases and J 1 base, leaving 3 bases between the germline ends. The CDR3: CASSQDLNTGELFF. The CDR3 DNA follows: TGTGCCAGCAGCCAAGACTTGAACACCGGGGAGCTGTTTTTT.

This clonotype was found many times. The V and J genes are TRBV20-1 and TRBJ1-1; no clear D. Germline V gene sequence: CDR1 DFQATT, CDR2 SNEGSKA (reference sequence). This CDR3 is 10 amino acids long. V was pared by 3 bases and J by 7 bases, with 6 bases between. CDR3 region: CSASNNEAFF. The CDR3 DNA is TGCAGTGCTAGCAATAATGAAGCTTTCTTT.

This clonotype occurred many times. V and J are TRBV2 and TRBJ2-4; D is undetermined. CDR3 length equals 14 residues. Germline CDR1 SNHLY, CDR2 FYNNEI. The germline V and J ends were trimmed by 5 bases and 1 base, with 9 bases remaining between them. The CDR3 DNA reads TGTGCCAGCAGTCGAGTAAGGGCCAAAAACATTCAGTACTTC. Its protein is CASSRVRAKNIQYF.

The J gene is TRBJ2-7, the V gene TRBV12-3 or TRBV12-4; TRBD2 matches at 8 bases. J lost 4 bases, V lost 5 bases, and 4 bases had no gene match. The CDR3 contains 13 residues. The CDR3: CASSQRELYEQYF. Here the CDR3 DNA reads TGTGCCAGCAGTCAGCGGGAGTTGTACGAGCAGTACTTC.

This clonotype came up a few times. V gene TRBV6-5 combines with J gene TRBJ1-2; TRBD1 agrees at 10 bases. This CDR3 is built from 14 residues. V trimming: 4 bases; J trimming: 5 bases; junction bases outside the gene matches: 4. The germline V gene has CDR1 MNHEY and CDR2 SVGAGI. CDR3 coding DNA: TGTGCCAGCAGTTCTAGGACAGGGGGGTATGGCTACACCTTC. Protein product: CASSSRTGGYGYTF.

The sample holds a few counts of this clonotype. This chain joins TRBV25-1 and TRBJ2-3; 9 bases line up with TRBD1. The V gene end was trimmed by 10 bases and the J gene end by 2 bases; junction bases not matched to a gene: 4. This CDR3 comprises 13 residues. The V gene's germline CDR1 is MGHDK and CDR2 SYGVNS. The CDR3 loop is CAIRDRATDTQYF. As DNA, the CDR3 is TGTGCCATACGGGACAGGGCCACAGATACGCAGTATTTT. Filled out from reference TRBV25-1 and TRBJ2-3, the complete variable domain reads EADIYQTPRYLVIGTGKKITLECSQTMGHDKMYWYQQDPGMELHLIHYSYGVNSTEKGDLSSESTVSRIRTEHFPLTLESARPSHTSQYLCAIRDRATDTQYFGPGTRLTVL.

This clonotype was observed at least ten times. The chain combines TRBV11-2 with TRBJ1-5; D uncertain. Germline V gene sequence: CDR1 SGHAT, CDR2 FQNNGV. The CDR3 has 14 residues. Trimming stripped 5 bases from V and 1 base from J, with 9 bases between. Written as DNA, the CDR3 is TGTGCCAGCAGCGCCTCATCCAGCAATCAGCCCCAGCATTTT. Translation gives CASSASSSNQPQHF.